Listed here are 5 T cell receptor beta chains from one sample, sequenced in a study of technical replicates of blood from a handful of donors. Sequenced by immunoSEQ multiplex PCR; TCRdb stores in-frame clones only, minus some. The repertoire holds 75,000 or so clones, 85% to 95% seen once, with 0.35% to 0.45% in the top ten. Sequenced material: T cells isolated from PBMCs. The receptors come from a human donor in good health.

The J gene is TRBJ1-1, the V gene TRBV7-2; D is unresolved. V shed 6 bases and J shed 3 bases, with 11 bases lying between them. This CDR3 contains 13 residues. CDR1 and CDR2 from the germline V gene are SGHTA and FQGNSA. The DNA for the CDR3 is TGTGCCAGCAGTGATGGCATCTACACTGAAGCTTTCTTT. Its translation is CASSDGIYTEAFF.

This clone has only one observation. V gene TRBV7-2 combines with J gene TRBJ2-3; no reliable D call. CDR1 is SGHTA, CDR2 FQGNSA, per germline. The CDR3 covers 15 residues. V dropped 1 base and J dropped 0 bases, with 8 bases sitting between them. The DNA of the CDR3 is TGTGCCAGCAGCTTAGGAGTATCTAGCACAGATACGCAGTATTTT. Protein sequence: CASSLGVSSTDTQYF.

The chain carries TRBV7-2 and TRBJ1-1; D not certain. CDR3 size: 13 residues. V was cut by 2 bases and J by 11 bases, with 15 bases left in between. Germline V CDR1 and CDR2: SGHTA, FQGNSA. The CDR3 region has the DNA TGTGCCAGCAGCTTATATCCCGTGGTTGAGGCTTTCTTT. Protein product: CASSLYPVVEAFF.

The rearrangement links TRBV7-3 to TRBJ2-1, with a weak D call TRBD1 (8 bases). Per germline, CDR1 SGHTA and CDR2 FQGTGA. This CDR3 spans 14 amino acids. With 2 bases removed from V and 12 bases from J, the gap between germline ends came to 17 bases. CDR3 nucleotides: TGTGCCAGCAGCTTACTGGCTAGCGGACAGGGGCAGTTCTTC. Protein: CASSLLASGQGQFF.

CDR3 DNA: TGCGCCAGCAGTGATCATAGTAGCGAGCAGTACTTC. This encodes CASSDHSSEQYF. The chain joins TRBV10-1 to TRBJ2-7; D call uncertain. Per germline, CDR1 WNHNN and CDR2 SYGVQD (reference sequence). CDR3 length: 12 residues. Trimming pared 3 bases from V and 6 bases from J, leaving 9 bases between.